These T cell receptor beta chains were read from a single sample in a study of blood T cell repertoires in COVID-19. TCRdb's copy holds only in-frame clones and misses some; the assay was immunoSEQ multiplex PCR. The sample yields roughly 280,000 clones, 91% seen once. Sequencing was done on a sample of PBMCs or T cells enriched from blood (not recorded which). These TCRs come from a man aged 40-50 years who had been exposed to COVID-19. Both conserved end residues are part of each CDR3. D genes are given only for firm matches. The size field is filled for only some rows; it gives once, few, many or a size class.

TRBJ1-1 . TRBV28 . TGTGCCAGCAGTTTGAGTGAAGCTTTCTTT CASSLSEAFF
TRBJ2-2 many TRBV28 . TGTGCCAGCAGTTTAGAGGTCTTCGGGGAGCTGTTTTTT CASSLEVFGELFF
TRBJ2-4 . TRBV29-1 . TGCAGCGCCTCGACCGGGTCGGCCAAAAACATTCAGTACTTC CSASTGSAKNIQYF
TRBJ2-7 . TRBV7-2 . TGTGCCAGCAGCCCTCCAGGGATTCTCGAGCAGTACTTC CASSPPGILEQYF
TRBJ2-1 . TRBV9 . TGTGCCAGCAGCGTAGAAACCCTAACTCGGAGCTCCTACAATGAGCAGTTCTTC CASSVETLTRSSYNEQFF
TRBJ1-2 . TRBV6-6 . TGTGCCAGCAGTTACTCCTCAGGAAACAACTATGGCTACACCTTC CASSYSSGNNYGYTF
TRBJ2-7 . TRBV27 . TGTGCCAGCAGTTTCTCGGCAGGGGAACACTACGAGCAGTACTTC CASSFSAGEHYEQYF
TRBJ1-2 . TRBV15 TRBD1 TGTGCCACCAGCATGACGGACAGGGCTTCTAACTATGGCTACACCTTC CATSMTDRASNYGYTF
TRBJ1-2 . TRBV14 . TGTGCCAGCAGCCAAGCGCCCCAGGGTCCCTACACCTTC CASSQAPQGPYTF
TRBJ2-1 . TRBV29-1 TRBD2 TGCGCGGGAGGGTCCTACAATGAGCAGTTCTTC CAGGSYNEQFF
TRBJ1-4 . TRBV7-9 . TGTGCCAGCAGCCCCAGGACAGTCAATCGGGAAAAACTGTTTTTT CASSPRTVNREKLFF
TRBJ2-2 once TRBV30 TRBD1 TGTGCCTGTGGACAGGGCTACACCGGGGAGCTGTTTTTT CACGQGYTGELFF
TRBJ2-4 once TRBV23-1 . TGCGCCAGCAGCCGACGAGGGCGGTACTTC CASSRRGRYF
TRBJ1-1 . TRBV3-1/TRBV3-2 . TGTGCCAGCAGCCAAGATAGCGTCAGGCAAGCTTTCTTT CASSQDSVRQAFF
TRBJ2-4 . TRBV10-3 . TGTGCCATCAGTGAGGGGCGGGACATTCAGTACTTC CAISEGRDIQYF
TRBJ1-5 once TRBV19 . TGTGCCAGTAGTATGTCCAGCGGGAATAATCAGCCCCAGCATTTT CASSMSSGNNQPQHF
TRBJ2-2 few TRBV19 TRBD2 TGTGCCAGTTCGGGACTAGCGGGAGTCCGGGGCGGGGAGCTGTTTTTT CASSGLAGVRGGELFF
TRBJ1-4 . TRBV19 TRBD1 TGTGCCACACGACAGGGAACTAATGAAAAACTGTTTTTT CATRQGTNEKLFF
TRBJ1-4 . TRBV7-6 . TGTGCCAGCAGCCCAAATAATGAAAAACTGTTTTTT CASSPNNEKLFF
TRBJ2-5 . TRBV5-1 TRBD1 TGCGCCAGCAGCTCGGGGGGACAGGGTCTTACAGAGACCCAGTACTTC CASSSGGQGLTETQYF
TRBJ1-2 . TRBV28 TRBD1 TGTGCCAGCAGTTTCCCGCCCGGGACAGAGAACTATGGCTACACCTTC CASSFPPGTENYGYTF
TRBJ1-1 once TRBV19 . TGTGCCAGTAGGTTAGGGGAGGCTGAAGCTTTCTTT CASRLGEAEAFF
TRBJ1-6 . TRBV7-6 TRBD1 TGTGCCAGCAGCTTAGGTACAGGGGGCGGATCACCCCTCCACTTT CASSLGTGGGSPLHF
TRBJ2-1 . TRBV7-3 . TGTGCCAGCAGCCCGAACCGGGACTCTTACAATGAGCAGTTCTTC CASSPNRDSYNEQFF
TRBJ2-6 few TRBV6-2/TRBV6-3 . TGTGCCAGCAGTTACTCGCCGGCTGGGGCCAACGTCCTGACTTTC CASSYSPAGANVLTF
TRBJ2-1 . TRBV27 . TGTGCCAGCAGTTTGGCCAGGGCCCCCTACAATGAGCAGTTCTTC CASSLARAPYNEQFF
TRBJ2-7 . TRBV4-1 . TGCGCCAGCAGCCCCCACAGGGAGGGGACCTACGAGCAGTACTTC CASSPHREGTYEQYF
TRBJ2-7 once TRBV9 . TGTGCCAGCAGCGTAGGGGCTGGAGGTGGCGTCGAGCAGTACTTC CASSVGAGGGVEQYF
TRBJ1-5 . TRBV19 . TGTGCCAGTAGTATGGGCCGGGGAGGGATATTATTTAATCAGCCCCAGCATTTT CASSMGRGGILFNQPQHF
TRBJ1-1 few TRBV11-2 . TGTGCCAGCAGCCCGTCCGGCGGGGGCCACTCCACTGAAGCTTTCTTT CASSPSGGGHSTEAFF
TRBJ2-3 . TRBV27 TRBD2 TGTGCCAGCAGTTCCCGGATAGCGGGAACGGGCACAGATACGCAGTATTTT CASSSRIAGTGTDTQYF
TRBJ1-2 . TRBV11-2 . TGTGCCAGCCGGGAGAGGCCACCAGGCTACAACTATGGCTACACCTTC CASRERPPGYNYGYTF
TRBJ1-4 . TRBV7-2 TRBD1 TGTGCCAGCAGACAGGGACAGCTCCTCGGGGAACTGTTTTTT CASRQGQLLGELFF
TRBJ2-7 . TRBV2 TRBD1 TGTGCCAGCAGTGAAGCGGGACAGGGGGGCGCAATCTACGAGCAGTACTTC CASSEAGQGGAIYEQYF
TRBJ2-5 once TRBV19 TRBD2 TGTGCCAGTAGTAAAACCGGGACTAGCGGGAGGGCCTTAGAGACCCAGTACTTC CASSKTGTSGRALETQYF
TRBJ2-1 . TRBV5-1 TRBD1 TGCGCCAGCAGCGGACGACAGGGTGATTATATCGATGAGCAGTTCTTC CASSGRQGDYIDEQFF
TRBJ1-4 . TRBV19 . TGTGCCAGTAGTAAAGCAATCCAGGGTGAAAAACTGTTTTTT CASSKAIQGEKLFF
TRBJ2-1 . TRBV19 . TGTGCCAGCGCTCGATCCCGGGACAAGACCAATGAGCAGTTCTTC CASARSRDKTNEQFF
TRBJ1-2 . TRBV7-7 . TGTGCCAGCAGCCGTACGATAAACTCTAACTATGGCTACACCTTC CASSRTINSNYGYTF
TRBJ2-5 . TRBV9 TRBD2 TGTGCCAGCAGCGATAGCGGGAGAGGGGAGACCCAGTACTTC CASSDSGRGETQYF
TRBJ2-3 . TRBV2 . TGTGCCGTAGAGTTGACAGAAGATACGCAGTATTTT CAVELTEDTQYF
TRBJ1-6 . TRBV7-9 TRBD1 TGTGCCAGCAGCTTTACCGGGACAGGGCTATCCCTCCACTTT CASSFTGTGLSLHF
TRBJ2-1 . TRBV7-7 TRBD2 TGTGCTAGCAGTGTTAGCGGGAGGAGCTCCTACAATGAGCAGTTCTTC CASSVSGRSSYNEQFF
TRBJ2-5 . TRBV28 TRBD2 TGTGCCAGCAGAGCGGGGGTCCGGGGGGAGACCCAGTACTTC CASRAGVRGETQYF
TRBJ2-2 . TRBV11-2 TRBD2 TGTGCCAGCAGCTCGACTAGCGGGCTGAACACCGGGGAGCTGTTTTTT CASSSTSGLNTGELFF
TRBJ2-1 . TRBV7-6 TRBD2 TGTGCCAGCAGCTTAGAATTAGCGGGAGCTTCCGAGCAGTTCTTC CASSLELAGASEQFF
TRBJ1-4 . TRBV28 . TGTGCCAGCAGTAGAGATAATGAAAAACTGTTTTTT CASSRDNEKLFF
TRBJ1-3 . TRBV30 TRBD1 TGTGCCTGGAGTCGACAGGGGCCGGGAAACACCATATATTTT CAWSRQGPGNTIYF
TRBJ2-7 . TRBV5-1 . TGCGCCAGCAGCTCCGAAGGACAGAACTACGAGCAGTACTTC CASSSEGQNYEQYF
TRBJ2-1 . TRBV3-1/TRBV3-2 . TGTGCCAGCAGCCGGAGGGATGAGCAGTTCTTC CASSRRDEQFF